This T cell receptor beta chain was captured in a study of T cell repertoires in aging, cancer and after chemotherapy. General study points: Untreated cancer patients had significantly lower blood TCR diversity than age-matched healthy donors. Hematological cancer patients had lymphoid organ infiltration that may impair thymic emigration or T cell expansion.

A mixed TRB-A/B primer pool amplified rearranged TRB by multiplex touch-down PCR. TCRdb reprocessed the multiplex PCR reads with MiXCR, giving one entry per CDR3 protein. The profile shows about 2,200 distinct CDR3 sequences, about half of them singletons. A word on this clonotype: Antigen unknown. At one of its ends the junction is not consistent with the germline gene, which may arise from a read error.

The CDR3 loop spans 15 amino acids. TCR beta rearrangements were amplified from peripheral blood genomic DNA. The sequenced sample was blood. The clonotype was recovered from a human donor with a blood cancer. The genes are TRBV12-3 or TRBV12-4 and TRBJ2-5; TRBD1 matches at 8 bases. This CDR3 reads CASSFTKGTGESQYF. The CDR3 bases are TGTGCCAGCAGTTTTACGAAAGGGACAGGAGAGAGCCAGTACTTC.